This T cell receptor beta chain is from a study of blood T cell repertoires in COVID-19. Overall study context: Sites across the United States, Italy and Spain contributed samples from acute and convalescent COVID-19. Nucleic acid was either cDNA or gDNA, and it came from T cells, B-cell-depleted T cells, or PBMCs.

Authors' analysis steps: Estimation of nucleated cell counts relied on the amplification of reference gene primers. Here immunoSEQ multiplex PCR was the method, and the copy in TCRdb shows in-frame clones only, minus some. Clone size and the V and J calls come from that table; the DNA yielded D and trimming. The data show 55,000 to 60,000 clones, approximately 84% seen once. The germline gives CDR1 ENHRY, CDR2 SYGVKD. Trimming took 5 bases from V and 2 from J, leaving 4 bases between them. The CDR3 is made up of 12 amino acids. The sequenced sample consisted of peripheral blood. The gene calls are TRBV10-3 and TRBJ1-3; no definite D call. The receptor was derived from a man between 65 and 79 years old with active COVID-19. The CDR3 DNA reads TGTGCCATCAGTTCAACTGGAAACACCATATATTTT. It specifies CAISSTGNTIYF.